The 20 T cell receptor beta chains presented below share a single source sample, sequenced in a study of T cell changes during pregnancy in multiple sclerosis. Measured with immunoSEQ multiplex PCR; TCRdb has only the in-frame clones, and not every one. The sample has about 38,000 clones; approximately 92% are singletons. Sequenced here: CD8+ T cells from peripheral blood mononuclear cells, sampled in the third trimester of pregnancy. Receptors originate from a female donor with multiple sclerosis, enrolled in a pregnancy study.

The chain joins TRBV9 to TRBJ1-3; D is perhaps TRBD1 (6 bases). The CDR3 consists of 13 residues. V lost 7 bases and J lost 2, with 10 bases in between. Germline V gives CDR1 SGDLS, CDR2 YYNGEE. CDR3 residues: CASSSGAGNTIYF. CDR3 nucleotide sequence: TGTGCCAGCTCTTCAGGGGCTGGAAACACCATATATTTT.

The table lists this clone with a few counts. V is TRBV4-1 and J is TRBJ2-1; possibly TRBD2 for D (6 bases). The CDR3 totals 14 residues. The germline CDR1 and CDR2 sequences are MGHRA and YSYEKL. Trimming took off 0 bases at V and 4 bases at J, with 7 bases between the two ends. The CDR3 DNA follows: TGCGCCAGCAGCCAAGAGGGGGGTTACAATGAGCAGTTCTTC. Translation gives CASSQEGGYNEQFF.

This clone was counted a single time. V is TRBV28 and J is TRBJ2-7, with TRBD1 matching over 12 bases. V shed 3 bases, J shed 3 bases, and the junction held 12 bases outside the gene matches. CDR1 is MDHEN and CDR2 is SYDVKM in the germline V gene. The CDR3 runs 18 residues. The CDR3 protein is CASSFFFRDRGLFYEQYF. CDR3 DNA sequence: TGTGCCAGCAGTTTCTTTTTCCGGGACAGGGGGCTTTTCTACGAGCAGTACTTC.

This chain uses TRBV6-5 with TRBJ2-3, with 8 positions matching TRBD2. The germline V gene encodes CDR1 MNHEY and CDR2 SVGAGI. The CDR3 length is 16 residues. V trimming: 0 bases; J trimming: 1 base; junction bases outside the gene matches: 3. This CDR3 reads CASSYSWREGTDTQYF. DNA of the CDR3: TGTGCCAGCAGTTACTCTTGGCGGGAGGGCACAGATACGCAGTATTTT.

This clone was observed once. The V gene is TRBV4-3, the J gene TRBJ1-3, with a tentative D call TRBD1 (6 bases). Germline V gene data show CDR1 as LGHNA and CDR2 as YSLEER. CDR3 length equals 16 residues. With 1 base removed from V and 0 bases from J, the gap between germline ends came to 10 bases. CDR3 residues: CASSQVDRLSGNTIYF. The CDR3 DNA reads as TGCGCCAGCAGCCAAGTAGACAGGCTCTCTGGAAACACCATATATTTT.

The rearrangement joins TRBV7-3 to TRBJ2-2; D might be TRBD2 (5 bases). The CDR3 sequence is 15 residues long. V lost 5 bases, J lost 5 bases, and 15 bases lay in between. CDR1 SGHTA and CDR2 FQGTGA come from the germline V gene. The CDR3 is CASSPKLGPTGELFF. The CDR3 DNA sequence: TGTGCCAGCAGCCCAAAACTAGGCCCGACCGGGGAGCTGTTTTTT.

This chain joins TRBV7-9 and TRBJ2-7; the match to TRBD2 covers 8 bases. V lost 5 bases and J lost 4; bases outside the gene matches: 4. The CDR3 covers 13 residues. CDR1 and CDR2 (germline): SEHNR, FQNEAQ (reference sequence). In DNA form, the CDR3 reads TGTGCCAGCAGCGCGAGCGGGAGTTACGAGCAGTACTTC. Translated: CASSASGSYEQYF.

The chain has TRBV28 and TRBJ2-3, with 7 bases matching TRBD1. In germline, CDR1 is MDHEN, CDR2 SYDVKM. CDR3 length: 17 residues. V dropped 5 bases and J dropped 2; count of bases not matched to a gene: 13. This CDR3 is CASSPRTGSFLTDTQYF. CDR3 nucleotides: TGTGCCAGCAGTCCGCGGACAGGTAGCTTCCTCACAGATACGCAGTATTTT. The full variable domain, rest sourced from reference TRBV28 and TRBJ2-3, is DVKVTQSSRYLVKRTGEKVFLECVQDMDHENMFWYRQDPGLGLRLIYFSYDVKMKEKGDIPEGYSVSREKKERFSLILESASTNQTSMYLCASSPRTGSFLTDTQYFGPGTRLTVL.

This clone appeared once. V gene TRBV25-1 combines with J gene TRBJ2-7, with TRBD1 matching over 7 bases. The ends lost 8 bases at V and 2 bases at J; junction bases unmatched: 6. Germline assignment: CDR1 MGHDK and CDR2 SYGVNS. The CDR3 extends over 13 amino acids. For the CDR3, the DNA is TGTGCCAGCCTAGGGGGCGTCACCTACGAGCAGTACTTC. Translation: CASLGGVTYEQYF.

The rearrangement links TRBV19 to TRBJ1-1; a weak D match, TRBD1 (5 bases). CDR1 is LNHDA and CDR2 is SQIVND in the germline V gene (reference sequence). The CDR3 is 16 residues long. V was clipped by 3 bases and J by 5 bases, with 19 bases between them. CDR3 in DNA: TGTGCCAGTAGTATCTCGGTAGTCTCTCGGGGGACTGAAGCTTTCTTT. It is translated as CASSISVVSRGTEAFF.

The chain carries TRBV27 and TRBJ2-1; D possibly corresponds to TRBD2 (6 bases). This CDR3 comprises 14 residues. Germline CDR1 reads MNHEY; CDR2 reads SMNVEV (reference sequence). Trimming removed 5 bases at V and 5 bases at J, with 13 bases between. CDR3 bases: TGTGCCAGCAGTAGCTCTGGACTAAACAATGAGCAGTTCTTC. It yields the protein CASSSSGLNNEQFF.

CDR3 sequence (DNA): TGTGCCAGCAGGGGATCCGGGACAGAAAAACCCTACGAGCAGTACTTC. This codes for CASRGSGTEKPYEQYF. V gene TRBV7-9 combines with J gene TRBJ2-7; 7 bases are a match to TRBD1. CDR3 length: 16 amino acids. After removal of 6 bases from V and 2 bases from J, the junction contained 13 bases not matched to a gene. The germline CDR1 and CDR2 sequences are SEHNR and FQNEAQ (reference sequence).

The CDR3 coding sequence is TGTGCCAGTAGTGACCCGGGAACTGAAGCTTTCTTT. Protein: CASSDPGTEAFF. The V and J genes are TRBV19 and TRBJ1-1; D remains ambiguous. V lost 5 bases to trimming and J lost 5 bases, with 9 bases between them. This CDR3 is built from 12 residues. CDR1 and CDR2 from the germline V gene are LNHDA and SQIVND (reference sequence). Drawing the rest from reference TRBV19 and TRBJ1-1, the complete variable domain is DGGITQSPKYLFRKEGQNVTLSCEQNLNHDAMYWYRQDPGQGLRLIYYSQIVNDFQKGDIAEGYSVSREKKESFPLTVTSAQKNPTAFYLCASSDPGTEAFFGQGTRLTVV.

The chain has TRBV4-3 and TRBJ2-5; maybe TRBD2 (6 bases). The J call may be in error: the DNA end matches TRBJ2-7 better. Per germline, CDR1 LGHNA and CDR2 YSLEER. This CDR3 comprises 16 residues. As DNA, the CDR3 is TGCGCCAGCAGCCAATATGTGGGGGGAGGAAACTACGAGCAGTACTTC. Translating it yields CASSQYVGGGNYEQYF.

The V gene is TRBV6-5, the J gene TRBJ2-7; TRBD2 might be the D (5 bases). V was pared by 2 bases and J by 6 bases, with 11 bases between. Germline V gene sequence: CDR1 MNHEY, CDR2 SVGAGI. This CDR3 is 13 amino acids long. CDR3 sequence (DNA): TGTGCCAGCAGTTACGGGGAGCTGGGCGAGCAGTACTTC. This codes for CASSYGELGEQYF.

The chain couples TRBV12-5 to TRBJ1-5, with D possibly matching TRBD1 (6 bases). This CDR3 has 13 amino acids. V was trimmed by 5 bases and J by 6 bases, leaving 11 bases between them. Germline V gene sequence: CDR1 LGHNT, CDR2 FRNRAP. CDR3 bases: TGTGCTAGTGGTCCAGGGGCGGTTCAGCCCCAGCATTTT. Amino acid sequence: CASGPGAVQPQHF.

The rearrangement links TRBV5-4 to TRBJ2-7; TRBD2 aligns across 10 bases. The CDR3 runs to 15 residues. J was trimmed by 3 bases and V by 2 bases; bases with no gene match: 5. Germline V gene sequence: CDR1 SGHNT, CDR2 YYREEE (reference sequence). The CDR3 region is CASSFRLAGVYEQYF. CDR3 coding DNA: TGTGCCAGCAGCTTCCGGCTAGCGGGAGTCTACGAGCAGTACTTC.

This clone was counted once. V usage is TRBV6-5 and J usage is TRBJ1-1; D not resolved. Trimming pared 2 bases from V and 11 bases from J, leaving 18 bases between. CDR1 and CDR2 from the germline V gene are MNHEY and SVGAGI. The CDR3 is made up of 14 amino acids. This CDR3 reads CASSYGGGLKVAFF. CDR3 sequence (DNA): TGTGCCAGCAGTTACGGTGGAGGACTTAAGGTCGCTTTCTTT.

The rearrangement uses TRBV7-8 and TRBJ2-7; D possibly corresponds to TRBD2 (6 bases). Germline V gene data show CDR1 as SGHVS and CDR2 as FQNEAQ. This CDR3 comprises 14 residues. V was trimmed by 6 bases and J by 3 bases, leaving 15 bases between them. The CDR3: CASRNSGGLYEQYF. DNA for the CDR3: TGTGCCAGCAGAAATAGCGGAGGCCTCTACGAGCAGTACTTC.

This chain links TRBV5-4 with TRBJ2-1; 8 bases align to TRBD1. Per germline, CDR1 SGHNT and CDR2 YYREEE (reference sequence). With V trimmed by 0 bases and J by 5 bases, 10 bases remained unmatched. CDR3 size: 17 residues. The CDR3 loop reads CASSLAGGTGWHNEQFF. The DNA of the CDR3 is TGTGCCAGCAGCTTGGCCGGCGGGACAGGATGGCACAATGAGCAGTTCTTC.